A single sample is the source of the 15 T cell receptor beta chains below, sequenced in a study of T-cell reconstitution after alpha-beta-depleted transplantation in children. Unique molecular identifiers featured in how the TCRbeta library was prepared. TCRdb ran MiXCR on the PCR reads and lists one entry per CDR3 protein. The table includes more than 200,000 distinct CDR3 sequences, about 25% detected once. The input for sequencing was PBMCs, taken before TCRalphabeta/CD19-depleted stem cell transplant. Every receptor here comes from a girl aged 2 to 9 with Fanconi anemia, due to receive a stem cell transplant.

This clonotype was seen repeatedly, ten times or more. The V call is TRBV12-3 or TRBV12-4, the J call TRBJ2-6; tentatively, D is TRBD1 or TRBD2 (5 bases each). This CDR3 region has 16 residues. The V gene lost 9 bases and the J gene lost 0 bases, with 15 bases spanning the gap. The CDR3 sequence is CARGTGRSSGANVLTF. The CDR3 DNA reads as TGTGCCAGGGGGACGGGTCGAAGCTCTGGGGCCAACGTCCTGACTTTC.

This clonotype was recorded a few times. The J gene is TRBJ2-1, the V gene TRBV20-1; 7 nucleotides align to TRBD2. Germline V gives CDR1 DFQATT, CDR2 SNEGSKA (reference sequence). V gave up 3 bases and J gave up 7 bases; unmatched junction bases: 12. The CDR3 has 15 amino acids. CDR3 amino acids: CSASPLLASWNEQFF. Written as DNA, the CDR3 is TGCAGTGCTAGTCCCCTACTAGCGTCTTGGAATGAGCAGTTCTTC.

The V and J genes are TRBV6-1 and TRBJ2-4, with D possibly TRBD1 on 6 matching bases. CDR3 length equals 15 residues. Germline CDR1 MNHNS, CDR2 SASEGT. Trimming left V 7 bases short and J 0 bases short, with 13 bases between. CDR3 sequence (DNA): TGTGCCAGCAACCGACAGGATCTAGCCAAAAACATTCAGTACTTC. This codes for CASNRQDLAKNIQYF.

The genes are TRBV18 and TRBJ1-2; D uncertain. Germline V CDR1 and CDR2: KGHSH, LQKENI. The V and J ends lost 2 bases and 8 bases respectively, with 18 bases between them. CDR3 length equals 15 residues. CDR3: CASSPLVRMDPGYTF. The CDR3 DNA is TGTGCCAGCTCACCATTGGTACGAATGGATCCGGGCTACACCTTC.

This clonotype was detected ten times or more. V usage is TRBV20-1 and J usage is TRBJ2-5; D is unresolved. Trimming took off 1 base at V and 1 base at J, with 4 bases between the two ends. The CDR3 has 12 residues. Germline CDR1 DFQATT, CDR2 SNEGSKA (reference sequence). The CDR3 reads CSARVPQETQYF. In DNA form, the CDR3 reads TGCAGTGCTAGAGTACCCCAAGAGACCCAGTACTTC.

This chain joins TRBV18 and TRBJ2-1, with 7 nucleotides matching TRBD2. This CDR3 contains 14 residues. J gave up 3 bases and V 1 base, and 0 bases lay outside the gene matches. Germline CDR1 is KGHSH and CDR2 is LQKENI. The CDR3 is CASSPLAGYNEQFF. In DNA, the CDR3 is TGTGCCAGCTCACCACTAGCGGGCTACAATGAGCAGTTCTTC.

This clonotype was picked up a small number of times. The chain couples TRBV5-4 to TRBJ2-7; D not resolved. The V end lost 3 bases, the J end lost 4 bases, and 11 bases lay between the germline ends. Germline loops: CDR1 SGHNT, CDR2 YYREEE (reference sequence). The CDR3 covers 13 residues. CDR3 amino acids: CASSSPPDYEQYF. As DNA, the CDR3 is TGTGCCAGCAGCTCGCCACCCGATTACGAGCAGTACTTC.

The chain recombines TRBV18 with TRBJ2-5; 7 positions match TRBD1. The CDR3 is 16 residues long. The V segment lost 2 bases and the J segment 4 bases; nucleotides outside the gene matches: 10. Germline CDR1 and CDR2: KGHSH and LQKENI. Here the CDR3 DNA reads TGTGCCAGCTCACCAAAGATCTTAGGGGGCGCAGAGACCCAGTACTTC. Encoded protein: CASSPKILGGAETQYF. Complete variable domain (other parts from reference TRBV18 and TRBJ2-5): NAGVMQNPRHLVRRRGQEARLRCSPMKGHSHVYWYRQLPEEGLKFMVYLQKENIIDESGMPKERFSAEFPKEGPSILRIQQVVRGDSAAYFCASSPKILGGAETQYFGPGTRLLVL.

Turning to this clonotype: A much larger clone sits a single nucleotide away, making a read error possible. CDR3 bases: TGTGCCACCAGCCAGATGACTAGCGGGGGTGGGACAGATACGCAGTATTTT. Its translation: CATSQMTSGGGTDTQYF. The chain recombines TRBV4-2 with TRBJ2-3; TRBD2 aligns across 12 bases. The CDR3 runs 17 residues. CDR1 and CDR2 (germline): LGHNA, YNFKEQ.

CDR3: CATSDQGRSNEQFF. CDR3 DNA sequence: TGTGCCACCAGTGACCAGGGGAGGTCCAATGAGCAGTTCTTC. This chain connects TRBV24-1 to TRBJ2-1; either TRBD1 or TRBD2 may supply D (6 bases each). Per germline, CDR1 KGHDR and CDR2 SFDVKD. The CDR3 is made up of 14 amino acids. V was cut by 4 bases and J by 6 bases, with 12 bases left in between.

The chain combines TRBV28 with TRBJ1-1; a weak D match, TRBD1 (5 bases). V was shortened by 3 bases and J by 5 bases, with 10 bases between the two germline ends. The CDR3 length is 13 residues. CDR1 is MDHEN and CDR2 is SYDVKM in the germline V gene. CDR3 region: CASSFEGRTEAFF. The DNA for the CDR3 is TGTGCCAGCAGTTTTGAGGGACGGACTGAAGCTTTCTTT.

V is TRBV23-1 and J is TRBJ2-7; D ambiguous. TRBV23-1 is recorded as an ORF, its role being uncertain. The V end was cut by 3 bases, the J end by 2 bases, with 5 bases between. This CDR3 contains 12 residues. CDR3 DNA: TGCGCCAGCAGTCAGTCTACCTACGAGCAGTACTTC. This translates into CASSQSTYEQYF.

V and J are TRBV2 and TRBJ2-1; maybe TRBD1 (5 bases). The CDR3 spans 15 residues. CDR1 SNHLY and CDR2 FYNNEI come from the germline V gene. Trimming shortened V by 3 bases and J by 0 bases, and 9 bases separated the two germline ends. The DNA for the CDR3 is TGTGCCAGCAGTGACCAGGGCAGCTCCTACAATGAGCAGTTCTTC. This encodes CASSDQGSSYNEQFF.

This chain connects TRBV28 to TRBJ2-4; TRBD1 agrees at 7 bases. J was trimmed by 8 bases and V by 6 bases; bases with no gene match: 7. CDR3 size: 13 residues. Germline V gene sequence: CDR1 MDHEN, CDR2 SYDVKM. CDR3 nucleotides: TGTGCCAGCAGAAGTGACAGGGTAGACATTCAGTACTTC. Its protein product is CASRSDRVDIQYF.

This clonotype turned up a few times. The chain carries TRBV29-1 and TRBJ2-7, with unresolved D. Trimming shortened V by 2 bases and J by 6 bases, and 8 bases separated the two germline ends. The germline CDR1 and CDR2 sequences are SQVTM and ANQGSEA. There are 11 residues in the CDR3. The CDR3 protein is CSVEMSSEQYF. The CDR3 region has the DNA TGCAGCGTTGAAATGAGCTCCGAGCAGTACTTC.